These T cell receptor beta chains were read from a single sample in a study of CD8 T cells in ankylosing spondylitis. MiXCR was run by TCRdb on the 5' RACE reads, yielding one entry per CDR3 protein. The table has 200,000 to 250,000 distinct CDR3 sequences, around 16% seen once; the top ten hold 40% to 50%. The sample consisted of blood, either unsorted or a sorted T cell fraction (not recorded which). The receptors originated from a male donor with ankylosing spondylitis. CDR3s include the opening cysteine and the closing phenylalanine or tryptophan. The order of the fields is clone size, J gene, D gene, V gene, CDR3 protein, CDR3 DNA. D genes are given only for firm matches. Only part of the rows carry a size: once, few, many, or a class if the clone is expanded.

size: NA; J: TRBJ2-1; D: NA; V: TRBV4-2; CDR3: CASSPGDFFYNEQFF; DNA: TGTGCCAGCAGCCCTGGGGACTTCTTTTACAATGAGCAGTTCTTC
size: few; J: TRBJ2-3; D: NA; V: TRBV9; CDR3: CASSAFSTSTDTQYF; DNA: TGTGCCAGCAGCGCCTTCTCCACTAGCACAGATACGCAGTATTTT
size: many; J: TRBJ2-2; D: NA; V: TRBV5-1; CDR3: CASSLAGVAVDTGELFF; DNA: TGCGCCAGCAGCTTGGCCGGAGTAGCGGTCGACACCGGGGAGCTGTTTTTT
size: many; J: TRBJ2-2; D: TRBD2; V: TRBV4-2; CDR3: CASSQDLDSGRVITGELFF; DNA: TGTGCCAGCAGCCAAGATCTTGATAGCGGGAGGGTTATAACCGGGGAGCTGTTTTTT
size: few; J: TRBJ1-1; D: NA; V: TRBV7-9; CDR3: CASSPRDALGYAFF; DNA: TGTGCCAGCAGCCCCAGAGATGCCTTGGGGTATGCTTTCTTT
size: few; J: TRBJ1-3; D: NA; V: TRBV20-1; CDR3: CSAQTASSGNTIYF; DNA: TGCAGTGCCCAGACAGCCTCCTCTGGAAACACCATATATTTT
size: NA; J: TRBJ1-5; D: NA; V: TRBV10-3; CDR3: CAISEVNQLDQPQHF; DNA: TGTGCCATCAGTGAGGTAAACCAGCTGGATCAGCCCCAGCATTTT
size: NA; J: TRBJ1-3; D: NA; V: TRBV4-1; CDR3: CASSQKFPSSGNTIYF; DNA: TGCGCCAGCAGCCAAAAGTTCCCGAGCTCTGGAAACACCATATATTTT
size: few; J: TRBJ2-3; D: TRBD2; V: TRBV12-3/TRBV12-4; CDR3: CASSEGLADVATDTQYF; DNA: TGTGCCAGCAGTGAGGGACTAGCGGATGTTGCGACAGATACGCAGTATTTT
size: NA; J: TRBJ1-1; D: NA; V: TRBV5-1; CDR3: CASSLGLGGAYTEAFF; DNA: TGCGCCAGCAGCTTGGGGTTGGGGGGGGCGTACACTGAAGCTTTCTTT
size: few; J: TRBJ2-7; D: TRBD1; V: TRBV12-5; CDR3: CASGLLQGEVYEQYF; DNA: TGTGCTAGTGGTTTGTTACAGGGGGAGGTCTACGAGCAGTACTTC
size: NA; J: TRBJ2-3; D: TRBD2; V: TRBV6-1; CDR3: CASSSWSIAGGPADAQYF; DNA: TGTGCCAGCAGCTCTTGGTCGATAGCGGGAGGGCCTGCAGATGCGCAGTATTTT
size: few; J: TRBJ1-2; D: NA; V: TRBV12-3/TRBV12-4; CDR3: CASTPPGTNYGYTF; DNA: TGTGCCAGCACCCCTCCGGGGACTAACTATGGCTACACCTTC
size: NA; J: TRBJ1-5; D: NA; V: TRBV10-3; CDR3: CAISESGQNQPQHF; DNA: TGTGCCATCAGTGAGTCAGGACAAAATCAGCCCCAGCATTTT
size: NA; J: TRBJ2-3; D: NA; V: TRBV28; CDR3: CASSFGVDTRGTDTQYF; DNA: TGTGCCAGCAGTTTTGGGGTGGATACCCGTGGGACAGATACGCAGTATTTT
size: many; J: TRBJ2-1; D: TRBD2; V: TRBV29-1; CDR3: CSVDGTSGVYNEQFF; DNA: TGCAGCGTGGATGGGACTAGCGGAGTTTACAATGAGCAGTTCTTC
size: NA; J: TRBJ2-1; D: TRBD2; V: TRBV11-2; CDR3: CASSLVGTSGSSSYNEQFF; DNA: TGTGCCAGCAGCTTAGTGGGGACTAGCGGATCAAGCTCCTACAATGAGCAGTTCTTC
size: few; J: TRBJ2-7; D: NA; V: TRBV10-3; CDR3: CAISDYWDEQYF; DNA: TGTGCCATCAGTGATTATTGGGACGAGCAGTACTTC
size: NA; J: TRBJ1-4; D: TRBD1; V: TRBV7-6; CDR3: CASSLGSDRGWEKLFF; DNA: TGTGCCAGCAGCCTCGGCTCGGACAGGGGTTGGGAAAAACTGTTTTTT
size: NA; J: TRBJ2-1; D: NA; V: TRBV24-1; CDR3: CATSDPGTNNEQFF; DNA: TGTGCCACCAGTGACCCCGGGACAAACAATGAGCAGTTCTTC
size: few; J: TRBJ1-2; D: TRBD1; V: TRBV4-1; CDR3: CASSQLIQGANYGYTF; DNA: TGCGCCAGCAGCCAGTTGATCCAGGGGGCAAACTATGGCTACACCTTC
size: NA; J: TRBJ2-5; D: NA; V: TRBV5-1; CDR3: CASSLLDGGETQYF; DNA: TGCGCCAGCAGCTTGTTGGACGGGGGAGAGACCCAGTACTTC
size: many; J: TRBJ2-7; D: TRBD1; V: TRBV4-1; CDR3: CASSHYGTGIAEQYF; DNA: TGCGCCAGCAGCCATTATGGGACAGGGATCGCCGAGCAGTACTTC
size: few; J: TRBJ2-1; D: NA; V: TRBV9; CDR3: CASSVVEGNEQFF; DNA: TGTGCCAGCAGCGTAGTGGAAGGCAATGAGCAGTTCTTC